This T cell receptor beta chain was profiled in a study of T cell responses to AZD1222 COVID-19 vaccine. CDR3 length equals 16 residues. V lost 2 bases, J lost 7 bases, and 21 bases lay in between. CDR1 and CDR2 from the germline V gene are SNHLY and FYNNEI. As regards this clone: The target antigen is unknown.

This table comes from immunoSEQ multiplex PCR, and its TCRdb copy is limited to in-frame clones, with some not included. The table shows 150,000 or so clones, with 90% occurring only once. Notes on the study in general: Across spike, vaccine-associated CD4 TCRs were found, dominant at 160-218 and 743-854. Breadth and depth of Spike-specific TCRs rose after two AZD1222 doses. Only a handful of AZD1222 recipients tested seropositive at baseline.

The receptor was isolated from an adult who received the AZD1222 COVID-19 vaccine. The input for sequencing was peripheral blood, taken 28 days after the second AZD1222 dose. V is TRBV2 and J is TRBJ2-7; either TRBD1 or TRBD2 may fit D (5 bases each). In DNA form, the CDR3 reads TGTGCCAGCAGTGAATCTACCGGGACGGTTGTTGAGGAGCAGTACTTC. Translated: CASSESTGTVVEEQYF.